These T cell receptor beta chains were read from a single sample in a study of vaccination and CD4 T cells after COVID-19. These TCRs are of unknown antigen specificity. TCRdb re-analysed the PCR reads in MiXCR, keeping a single row per CDR3 protein. The sample lists about 15,000 distinct CDR3 sequences; 21% were seen once. The sequencing here drew on CD4+ T cells from blood, cultured in vitro, taken before SARS-CoV-2 vaccination. These TCRs come from a human donor who received a COVID-19 vaccine. Each CDR3 is given with its conserved first and last residue. A D gene is named only where the DNA matches it firmly. Some rows have no size entry. The others give once, few or many, or a class for an expanded clone.

TRBJ2-5	TRBV24-1	.	.	CATSLGLGPETQYF	TGTGCCACCAGTTTAGGGCTAGGTCCGGAGACCCAGTACTTC
TRBJ1-6	TRBV7-2	.	.	CASSFSRYNSPLHF	TGTGCCAGCAGCTTCTCCAGGTATAATTCACCCCTCCACTTT
TRBJ2-1	TRBV7-6	TRBD1	.	CASTTGQNSYNEQFF	TGTGCCAGCACCACGGGACAGAACTCCTACAATGAGCAGTTCTTC
TRBJ2-7	TRBV11-2	TRBD1	.	CASSQIQGQGAIRRYF	TGTGCCAGCAGCCAAATTCAGGGACAGGGGGCAATCAGGAGGTACTTC
TRBJ1-5	TRBV3-1	TRBD1	.	CANSRTGGNQPQHF	TGTGCCAACAGCCGGACAGGGGGCAATCAGCCCCAGCATTTT
TRBJ1-5	TRBV12-2	.	few	CASRFESKGGPNQPQHF	TGTGCAAGTCGCTTCGAGTCGAAAGGGGGTCCCAATCAGCCCCAGCATTTT
TRBJ2-3	TRBV25-1	.	few	CASSVSDTQYF	TGTGCCAGCAGTGTATCGGATACGCAGTATTTT
TRBJ2-2	TRBV5-5	TRBD2	.	CASSFWLGVRGGNTGELFF	TGTGCCAGCAGCTTCTGGTTGGGTGTGCGGGGGGGGAACACCGGGGAGCTGTTTTTT
TRBJ2-7	TRBV12-3/TRBV12-4	TRBD2	.	CASSLGSGGPGDEQYF	TGTGCCAGCAGTTTAGGTAGCGGGGGGCCCGGGGACGAGCAGTACTTC
TRBJ1-2	TRBV6-1	TRBD1	.	CASLPAGGAGDGYTF	TGTGCCAGCCTACCGGCAGGGGGCGCGGGGGATGGCTACACCTTC
TRBJ2-5	TRBV5-1	.	.	CASSLGVTEETQYF	TGCGCCAGCAGCTTGGGGGTGACAGAAGAGACCCAGTACTTC
TRBJ1-2	TRBV25-1	.	.	CASTEEYKGYTF	TGTGCCAGCACCGAAGAGTACAAGGGCTACACCTTC
TRBJ2-7	TRBV7-2	.	few	CASSLLLGVSSEQYF	TGTGCCAGCAGCTTATTGCTGGGGGTCTCTAGCGAGCAGTACTTC
TRBJ2-4	TRBV7-8	.	.	CASSLGRIIAKNIQYF	TGTGCCAGCAGCTTAGGACGGATTATAGCCAAAAACATTCAGTACTTC
TRBJ1-2	TRBV6-1	.	medium-sized	CASRPWGEGYTF	TGTGCCAGCCGCCCGTGGGGTGAAGGCTACACCTTC
TRBJ2-5	TRBV2	TRBD2	.	CASSLFVSTSGGQETQYF	TGTGCCAGCAGTCTATTTGTTTCGACTAGCGGGGGGCAAGAGACCCAGTACTTC
TRBJ1-2	TRBV5-4	.	.	CASSLARSNYGYTF	TGTGCCAGCAGCTTGGCCCGATCTAACTATGGCTACACCTTC
TRBJ2-4	TRBV27	.	few	CASSLSGAVDIQYF	TGTGCCAGCAGTTTATCGGGGGCGGTAGACATTCAGTACTTC
TRBJ2-5	TRBV20-1	.	few	CSATEGRETQYF	TGCAGTGCTACCGAGGGGCGAGAGACCCAGTACTTC
TRBJ1-3	TRBV7-9	.	.	CASSLDLMDSGNTIYF	TGTGCCAGCAGCTTAGATCTCATGGACTCTGGAAACACCATATATTTT
TRBJ2-4	TRBV7-6	TRBD2	.	CASSSGLAGGQNIQYF	TGTGCCAGCAGCTCGGGACTAGCGGGGGGACAAAACATTCAGTACTTC
TRBJ2-7	TRBV10-2	TRBD2	few	CASSEGLAGPYEQYF	TGCGCCAGCAGTGAAGGTCTAGCGGGTCCCTACGAGCAGTACTTC
TRBJ2-3	TRBV7-9	.	few	CASSLASADTQYF	TGTGCCAGCAGCTTAGCTTCGGCAGATACGCAGTATTTT
TRBJ2-5	TRBV24-1	TRBD1	medium-sized	CATSDMGTGGGETQYF	TGTGCCACCAGTGATATGGGGACAGGGGGCGGGGAGACCCAGTACTTC
TRBJ1-2	TRBV5-4	.	few	CASSLRSGRGRANYGYTF	TGTGCCAGCAGCTTGCGGTCCGGGAGGGGACGAGCTAACTATGGCTACACCTTC
TRBJ1-6	TRBV10-2	.	.	CASSESRSSYNSPLHF	TGCGCCAGCAGTGAGAGCAGGAGCTCCTATAATTCACCCCTCCACTTT
TRBJ1-1	TRBV27	.	few	CASSYKRAGFGTEAFF	TGTGCCAGCAGTTACAAGCGCGCAGGGTTCGGCACTGAAGCTTTCTTT
TRBJ2-5	TRBV6-5	.	few	CASSYRGNGETQYF	TGTGCCAGCAGTTATCGGGGGAACGGAGAGACCCAGTACTTC
TRBJ1-2	TRBV20-1	TRBD1	few	CSAHARLQTGSSHGYTF	TGCAGTGCCCACGCCCGCTTACAGACAGGGTCTAGTCATGGCTACACCTTC
TRBJ2-2	TRBV6-5	TRBD2	medium-sized	CASSYLAGGAGTGELFF	TGTGCCAGCAGTTACTTAGCGGGGGGCGCGGGCACCGGGGAGCTGTTTTTT
TRBJ2-3	TRBV15	.	medium-sized	CATSRDGTSTDTQYF	TGTGCCACCAGCAGAGATGGGACTTCCACAGATACGCAGTATTTT
TRBJ2-1	TRBV20-1	TRBD2	few	CSALGVAGHNEQFF	TGCAGTGCGCTCGGGGTAGCGGGGCACAATGAGCAGTTCTTC
TRBJ2-7	TRBV21-1	.	few	CASSAHHRTSGGEQYF	TGTGCCAGCAGCGCGCACCACAGGACTAGCGGGGGTGAGCAGTACTTC
TRBJ1-5	TRBV5-1	.	.	CASSLEPLNRLDQPQHF	TGCGCCAGCAGCCTCGAACCTCTGAACCGCCTCGATCAGCCCCAGCATTTT
TRBJ2-5	TRBV12-3/TRBV12-4	TRBD1	.	CASSPPDRVDRETQYF	TGTGCCAGCAGTCCCCCGGACAGGGTGGATCGCGAGACCCAGTACTTC
TRBJ2-3	TRBV1	.	.	CTSSHGGKRGFPRTDTQYF	TGCACCAGCAGCCATGGGGGTAAGCGGGGGTTCCCTCGCACAGATACGCAGTATTTT
TRBJ2-3	TRBV5-1	TRBD2	.	CASSLGPLSGAHDTQYF	TGCGCCAGCAGCTTGGGGCCCCTTAGCGGGGCACACGATACGCAGTATTTT
TRBJ2-7	TRBV21-1	.	.	CASSGDRCSYEQYF	TGTGCCAGCAGCGGGGACCGCTGTTCCTACGAGCAGTACTTC
TRBJ1-2	TRBV19	.	.	CASSISGVGGYTF	TGTGCCAGTAGTATATCGGGGGTGGGTGGCTACACCTTC
TRBJ2-3	TRBV7-3	.	.	CASSLGRWDTQYF	TGTGCCAGCAGCTTAGGCAGGTGGGATACGCAGTATTTT
TRBJ1-1	TRBV7-2	.	.	CASSLAGMNTEAFF	TGTGCCAGCAGCTTAGCCGGGATGAACACTGAAGCTTTCTTT
TRBJ2-1	TRBV27	TRBD2	few	CASSLTSGVFHNEQFF	TGTGCCAGCAGTTTAACAAGCGGGGTCTTTCACAATGAGCAGTTCTTC